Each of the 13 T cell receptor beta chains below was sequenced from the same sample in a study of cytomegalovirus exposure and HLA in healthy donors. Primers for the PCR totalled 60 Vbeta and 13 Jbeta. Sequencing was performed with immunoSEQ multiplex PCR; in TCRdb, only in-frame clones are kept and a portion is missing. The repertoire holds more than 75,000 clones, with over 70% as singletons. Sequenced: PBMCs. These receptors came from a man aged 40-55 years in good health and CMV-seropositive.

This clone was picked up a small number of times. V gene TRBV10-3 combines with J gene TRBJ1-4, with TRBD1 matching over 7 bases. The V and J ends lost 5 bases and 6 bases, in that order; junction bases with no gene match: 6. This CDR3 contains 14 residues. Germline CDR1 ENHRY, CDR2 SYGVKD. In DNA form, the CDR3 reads TGTGCCATCAGTCAGGCCAGGGGGGATGAAAAACTGTTTTTT. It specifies CAISQARGDEKLFF.

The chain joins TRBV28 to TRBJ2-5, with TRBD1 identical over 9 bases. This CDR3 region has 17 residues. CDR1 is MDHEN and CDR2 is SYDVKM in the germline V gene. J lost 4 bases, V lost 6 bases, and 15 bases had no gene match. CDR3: CASSPDRGHGLRETQYF. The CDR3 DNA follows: TGTGCCAGCAGCCCGGACAGGGGACACGGTCTTCGAGAGACCCAGTACTTC.

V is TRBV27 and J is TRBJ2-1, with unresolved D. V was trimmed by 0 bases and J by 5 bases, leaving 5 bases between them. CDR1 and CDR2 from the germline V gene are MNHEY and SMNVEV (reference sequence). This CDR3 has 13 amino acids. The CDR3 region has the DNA TGTGCCAGCAGTTTATCGATAGACAATGAGCAGTTCTTC. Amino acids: CASSLSIDNEQFF.

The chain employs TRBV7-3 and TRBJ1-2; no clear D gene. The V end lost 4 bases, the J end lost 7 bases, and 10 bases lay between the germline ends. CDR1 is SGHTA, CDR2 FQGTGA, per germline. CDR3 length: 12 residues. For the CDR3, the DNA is TGTGCCAGCAGCTCCCCTCCGGGTGGCTACACCTTC. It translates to CASSSPPGGYTF.

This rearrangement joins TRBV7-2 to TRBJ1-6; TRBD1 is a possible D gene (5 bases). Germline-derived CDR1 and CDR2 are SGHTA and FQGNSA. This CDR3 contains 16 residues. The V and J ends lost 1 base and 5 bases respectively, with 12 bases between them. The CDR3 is CASSLEGPMNNSPLHF. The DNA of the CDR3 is TGTGCCAGCAGCTTAGAGGGGCCGATGAATAATTCACCCCTCCACTTT. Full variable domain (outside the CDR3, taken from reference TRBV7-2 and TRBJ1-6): GAGVSQSPSNKVTEKGKDVELRCDPISGHTALYWYRQSLGQGLEFLIYFQGNSAPDKSGLPSDRFSAERTGGSVSTLTIQRTQQEDSAVYLCASSLEGPMNNSPLHFGNGTRLTVT.

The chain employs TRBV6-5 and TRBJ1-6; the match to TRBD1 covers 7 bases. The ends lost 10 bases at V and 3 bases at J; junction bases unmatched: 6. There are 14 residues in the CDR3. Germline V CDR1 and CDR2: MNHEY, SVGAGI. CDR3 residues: CATRGTVYNSPLHF. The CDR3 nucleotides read TGTGCCACGCGAGGGACAGTCTATAATTCACCCCTCCACTTT.

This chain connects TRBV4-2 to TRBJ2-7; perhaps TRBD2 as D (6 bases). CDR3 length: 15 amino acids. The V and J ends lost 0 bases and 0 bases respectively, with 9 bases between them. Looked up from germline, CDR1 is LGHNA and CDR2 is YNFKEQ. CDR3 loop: CASSQEPGSSYEQYF. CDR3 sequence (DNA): TGTGCCAGCAGCCAAGAACCCGGGAGCTCCTACGAGCAGTACTTC.

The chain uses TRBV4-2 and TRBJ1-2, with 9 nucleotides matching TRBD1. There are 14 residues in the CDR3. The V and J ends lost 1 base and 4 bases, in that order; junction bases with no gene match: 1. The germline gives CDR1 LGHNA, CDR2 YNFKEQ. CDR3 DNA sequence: TGTGCCAGCAGCCAAGGGACAGGGGCCTATGGCTACACCTTC. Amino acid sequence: CASSQGTGAYGYTF.

The CDR3: CASSLATGAAYEQYF. The CDR3 DNA reads as TGCGCCAGCAGCTTGGCGACAGGGGCAGCCTACGAGCAGTACTTC. J is TRBJ2-7 and V is TRBV5-1, with TRBD1 matching 8 bases. This CDR3 contains 15 residues. From germline, CDR1 is SGHRS and CDR2 YFSETQ. Trimming took 0 bases from V and 2 from J; bases not matched to a gene: 4.

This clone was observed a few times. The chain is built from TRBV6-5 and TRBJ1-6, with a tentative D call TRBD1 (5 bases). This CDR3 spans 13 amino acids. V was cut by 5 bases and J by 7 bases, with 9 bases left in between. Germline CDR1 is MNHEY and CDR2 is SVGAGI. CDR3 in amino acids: CASSRGKNSPLHF. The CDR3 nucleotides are TGTGCCAGCAGTAGGGGCAAGAATTCACCCCTCCACTTT.

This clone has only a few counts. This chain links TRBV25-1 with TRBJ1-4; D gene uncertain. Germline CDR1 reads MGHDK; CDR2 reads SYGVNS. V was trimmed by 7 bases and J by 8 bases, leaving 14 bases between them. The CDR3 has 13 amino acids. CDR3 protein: CASNEEAGEKLFF. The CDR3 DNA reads TGTGCCAGCAACGAGGAGGCTGGAGAAAAACTGTTTTTT. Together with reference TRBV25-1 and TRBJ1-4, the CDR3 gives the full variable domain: EADIYQTPRYLVIGTGKKITLECSQTMGHDKMYWYQQDPGMELHLIHYSYGVNSTEKGDLSSESTVSRIRTEHFPLTLESARPSHTSQYLCASNEEAGEKLFFGSGTQLSVL.

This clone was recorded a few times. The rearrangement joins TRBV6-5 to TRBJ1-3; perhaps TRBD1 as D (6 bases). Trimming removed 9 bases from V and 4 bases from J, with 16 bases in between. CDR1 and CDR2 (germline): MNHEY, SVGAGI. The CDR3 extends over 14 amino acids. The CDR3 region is CASTVNRVGNTIYF. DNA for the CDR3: TGTGCCAGTACAGTGAACAGGGTCGGAAACACCATATATTTT.

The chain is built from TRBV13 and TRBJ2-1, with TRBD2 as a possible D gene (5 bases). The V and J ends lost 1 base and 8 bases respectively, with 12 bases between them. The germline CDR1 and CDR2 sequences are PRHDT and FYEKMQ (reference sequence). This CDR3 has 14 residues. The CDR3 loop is CASSLVASLHEQFF. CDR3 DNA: TGTGCCAGCAGCTTAGTTGCTAGCTTACATGAGCAGTTCTTC.